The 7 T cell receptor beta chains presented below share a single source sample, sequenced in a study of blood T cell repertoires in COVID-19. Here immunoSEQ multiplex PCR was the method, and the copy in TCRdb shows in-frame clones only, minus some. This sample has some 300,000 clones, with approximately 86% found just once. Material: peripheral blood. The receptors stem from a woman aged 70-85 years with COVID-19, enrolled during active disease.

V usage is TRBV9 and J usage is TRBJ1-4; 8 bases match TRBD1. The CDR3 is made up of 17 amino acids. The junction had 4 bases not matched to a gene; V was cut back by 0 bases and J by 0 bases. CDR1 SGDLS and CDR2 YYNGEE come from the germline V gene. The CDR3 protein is CASSVGPGQATNEKLFF. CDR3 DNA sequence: TGTGCCAGCAGCGTAGGGCCGGGACAGGCAACTAATGAAAAACTGTTTTTT.

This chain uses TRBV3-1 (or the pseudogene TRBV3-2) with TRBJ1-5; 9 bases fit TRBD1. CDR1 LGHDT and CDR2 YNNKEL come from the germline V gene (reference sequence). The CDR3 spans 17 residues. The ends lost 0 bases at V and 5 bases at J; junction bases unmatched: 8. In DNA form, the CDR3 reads TGTGCCAGCAGCCAAGATTTTCCCTGGACAGGGGATCAGCCCCAGCATTTT. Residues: CASSQDFPWTGDQPQHF.

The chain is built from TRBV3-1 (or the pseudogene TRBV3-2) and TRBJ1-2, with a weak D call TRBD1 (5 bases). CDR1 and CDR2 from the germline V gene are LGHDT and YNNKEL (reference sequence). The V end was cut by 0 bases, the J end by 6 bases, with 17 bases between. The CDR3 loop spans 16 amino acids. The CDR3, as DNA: TGTGCCAGCAGCCAAGAAGGACATAGGTCTGGAAATGGCTACACCTTC. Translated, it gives CASSQEGHRSGNGYTF.

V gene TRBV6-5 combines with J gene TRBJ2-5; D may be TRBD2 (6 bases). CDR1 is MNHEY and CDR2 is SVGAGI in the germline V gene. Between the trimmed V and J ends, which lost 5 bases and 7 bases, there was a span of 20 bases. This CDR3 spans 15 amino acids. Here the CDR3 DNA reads TGTGCCAGCAGTCGCCCCGACCCCGGGAGCGGGACCCAGTACTTC. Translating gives CASSRPDPGSGTQYF.

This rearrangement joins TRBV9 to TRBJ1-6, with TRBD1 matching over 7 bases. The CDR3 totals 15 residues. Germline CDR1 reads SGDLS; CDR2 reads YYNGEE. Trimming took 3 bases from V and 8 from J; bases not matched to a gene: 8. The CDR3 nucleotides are TGTGCCAGCAGCGCCGGGACAGCTTACGATTCACCCCTCCACTTT. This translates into CASSAGTAYDSPLHF.

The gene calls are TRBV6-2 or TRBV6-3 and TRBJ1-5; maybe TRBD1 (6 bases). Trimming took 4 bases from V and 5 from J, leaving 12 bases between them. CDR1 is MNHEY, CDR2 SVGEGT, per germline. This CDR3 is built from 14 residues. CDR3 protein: CASSFTGTHQPQHF. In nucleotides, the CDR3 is TGTGCCAGCAGTTTTACCGGGACACATCAGCCCCAGCATTTT.

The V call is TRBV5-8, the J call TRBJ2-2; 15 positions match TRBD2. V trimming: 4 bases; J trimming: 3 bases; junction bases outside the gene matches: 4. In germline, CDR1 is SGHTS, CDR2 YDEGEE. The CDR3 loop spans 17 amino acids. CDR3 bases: TGTGCCAGCAGCCGGACTAGCGGGGGGGCCTACACCGGGGAGCTGTTTTTT. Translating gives CASSRTSGGAYTGELFF.